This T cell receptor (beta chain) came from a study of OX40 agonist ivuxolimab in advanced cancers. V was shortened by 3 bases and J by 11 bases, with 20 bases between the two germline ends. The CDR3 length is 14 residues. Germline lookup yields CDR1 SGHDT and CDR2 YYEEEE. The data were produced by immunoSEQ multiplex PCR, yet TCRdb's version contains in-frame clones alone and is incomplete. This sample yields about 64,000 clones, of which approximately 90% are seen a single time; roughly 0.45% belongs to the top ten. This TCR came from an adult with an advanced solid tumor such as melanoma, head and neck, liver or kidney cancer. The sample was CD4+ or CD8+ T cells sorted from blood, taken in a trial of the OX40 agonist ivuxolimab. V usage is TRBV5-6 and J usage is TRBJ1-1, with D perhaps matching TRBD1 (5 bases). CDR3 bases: TGTGCCAGCAGCTATAGGGGTCAGGTCAGGAACGCTTTCTTT. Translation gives CASSYRGQVRNAFF.